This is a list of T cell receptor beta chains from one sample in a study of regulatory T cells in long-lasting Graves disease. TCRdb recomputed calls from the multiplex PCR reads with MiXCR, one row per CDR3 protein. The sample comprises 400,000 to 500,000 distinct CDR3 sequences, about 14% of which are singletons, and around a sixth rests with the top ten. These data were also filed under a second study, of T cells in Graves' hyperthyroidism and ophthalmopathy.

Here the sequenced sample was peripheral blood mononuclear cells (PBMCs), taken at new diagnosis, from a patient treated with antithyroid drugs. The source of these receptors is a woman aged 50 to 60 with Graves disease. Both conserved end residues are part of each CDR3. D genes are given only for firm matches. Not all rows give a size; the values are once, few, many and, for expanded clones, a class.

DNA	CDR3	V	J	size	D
TGTGCCAGCAGCGCCCCCCACGAGCAGTACTTC	CASSAPHEQYF	TRBV28	TRBJ2-7	few	NA
TGTGCCAGCAGCATAGGTAGCGGGAGCGTGGCAGATACGCAGTATTTT	CASSIGSGSVADTQYF	TRBV7-3	TRBJ2-3	many	TRBD2
TGCGCCAGCAGCTTAGGGGCCTCGAGCACTGAAGCTTTCTTT	CASSLGASSTEAFF	TRBV5-1	TRBJ1-1	NA	NA
TGTGCCAGCAGTTTCTTAGTCACCGGGGAGCTGTTTTTT	CASSFLVTGELFF	TRBV12-3/TRBV12-4	TRBJ2-2	many	NA
TGTGCCAGCTCACCACAGTTTTACAATGAGCAGTTCTTC	CASSPQFYNEQFF	TRBV18	TRBJ2-1	many	NA
TGTGCCAGCACCAGTAGCAGTAACATTCAGTACTTC	CASTSSSNIQYF	TRBV6-1	TRBJ2-4	many	NA
TGTGCCAGCAGTGAGGCGGGGGCATCTGGAGAGACCCAGTACTTC	CASSEAGASGETQYF	TRBV2	TRBJ2-5	many	NA
TGTGCCAGCTCACCTCGGGACATCGGGGGCGACGAGCAGTACTTC	CASSPRDIGGDEQYF	TRBV18	TRBJ2-7	NA	NA
TGCGCCAGCAGCTTGGCTACAGGGGGCAGGTCCTACGAGCAGTACTTC	CASSLATGGRSYEQYF	TRBV5-1	TRBJ2-7	many	TRBD1
TGCGCCAGCAGCTTTTGGACCCCAGAGACCCAGTACTTC	CASSFWTPETQYF	TRBV5-1	TRBJ2-5	few	NA
TGTGCCAGCACTCTAGTCGCCGGGGAGCTGTTTTTT	CASTLVAGELFF	TRBV7-3	TRBJ2-2	many	NA
TGTGCCAGCAGCTTACTGAAAGGGGAGACCCAGTACTTC	CASSLLKGETQYF	TRBV7-3	TRBJ2-5	few	NA
TGTGCCAGCAGTGGGGGGACAGGACTTTACTATGGCTACACCTTC	CASSGGTGLYYGYTF	TRBV2	TRBJ1-2	many	TRBD1
TGCGCCAGCAGCTTGGTGTCAGTAAGTTCCCTCCCGTTCTTC	CASSLVSVSSLPFF	TRBV5-1	TRBJ2-1	many	NA
TGTGCCAGCAATATTTTGAGCGGGGAGCAGTTCTTC	CASNILSGEQFF	TRBV2	TRBJ2-1	many	NA
TGTGCCAGCAGCTTCCAACAGGACACAGATACGCAGTATTTT	CASSFQQDTDTQYF	TRBV7-3	TRBJ2-3	NA	NA
TGTGCCAGCAGTTTCAATAGCGGCCCTCCTGAGCAGTTCTTC	CASSFNSGPPEQFF	TRBV27	TRBJ2-1	many	NA
TGTGCCAGCAGCACCTCTGACGGGAACTCTGGAAACACCATATATTTT	CASSTSDGNSGNTIYF	TRBV9	TRBJ1-3	NA	NA
TGCAGTGCTACTTTACCATGGGACCGCATTCGGAATGAGCAGTTCTTC	CSATLPWDRIRNEQFF	TRBV20-1	TRBJ2-1	few	NA
TGTGCCAGCAGCGCAACAGGGGGAACCTACAATGAGCAGTTCTTC	CASSATGGTYNEQFF	TRBV2	TRBJ2-1	many	TRBD1
TGTGCCTGGAGTGTCTGGCAGCGCCAAGAGACCCAGTACTTC	CAWSVWQRQETQYF	TRBV30	TRBJ2-5	NA	NA
TGTGCCAGCAGTTTACGGACAGGGGGTCAGCCCCAGCATTTT	CASSLRTGGQPQHF	TRBV12-3/TRBV12-4	TRBJ1-5	many	TRBD1
TGTGCCAGCACCGATATCCCTGGCGGGATGTACAATGAGCAGTTCTTC	CASTDIPGGMYNEQFF	TRBV6-1	TRBJ2-1	many	NA